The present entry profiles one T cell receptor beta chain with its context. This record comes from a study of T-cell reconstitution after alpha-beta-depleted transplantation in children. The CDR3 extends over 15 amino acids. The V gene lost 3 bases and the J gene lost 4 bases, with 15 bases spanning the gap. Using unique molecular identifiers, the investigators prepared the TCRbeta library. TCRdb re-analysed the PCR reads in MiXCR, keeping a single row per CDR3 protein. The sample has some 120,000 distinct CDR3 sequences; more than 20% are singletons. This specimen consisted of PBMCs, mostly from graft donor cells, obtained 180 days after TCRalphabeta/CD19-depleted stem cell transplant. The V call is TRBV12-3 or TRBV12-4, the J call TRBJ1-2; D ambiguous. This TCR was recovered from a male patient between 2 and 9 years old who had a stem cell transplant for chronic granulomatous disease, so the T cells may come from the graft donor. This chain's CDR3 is CASSLSGIELYGYTF. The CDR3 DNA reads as TGTGCCAGCAGTTTGTCGGGTATTGAACTCTATGGCTACACCTTC.